The clone carrying this T cell receptor (beta chain) was detected ten times or more. These data originate in a study of blood T cells in healthy people across ages. This CDR3 comprises 15 residues. Per the germline V gene, CDR1 is MGHRA and CDR2 is YSYEKL. Trimming removed 0 bases from V and 3 bases from J, with 11 bases in between. Sample-barcoded 5' priming and a J-beta primer mix drove a second PCR of about 7 to 11 cycles. Each CDR3 protein gets one entry after TCRdb re-called the 5' RACE reads with MiXCR. The table has over 950,000 distinct CDR3 sequences, more than 30% seen once. Sequencing input: blood. The chain carries TRBV4-1 and TRBJ1-2, with D possibly being TRBD1 (5 bases). The receptor's source is a man younger than 35 in good health. The CDR3 DNA reads TGCGCCAGCAGCCAAGAACAGGTGGGGGACTATGGCTACACCTTC. It encodes CASSQEQVGDYGYTF.